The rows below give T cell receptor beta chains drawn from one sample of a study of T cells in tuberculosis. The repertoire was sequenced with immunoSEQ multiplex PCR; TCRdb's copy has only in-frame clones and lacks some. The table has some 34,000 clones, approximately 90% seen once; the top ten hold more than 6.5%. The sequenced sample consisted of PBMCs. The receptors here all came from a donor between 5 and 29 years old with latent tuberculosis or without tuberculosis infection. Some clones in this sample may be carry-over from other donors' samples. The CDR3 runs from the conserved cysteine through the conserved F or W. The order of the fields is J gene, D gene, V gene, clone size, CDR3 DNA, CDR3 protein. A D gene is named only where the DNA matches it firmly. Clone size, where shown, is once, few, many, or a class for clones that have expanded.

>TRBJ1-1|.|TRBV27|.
TGTGCCAGCAGTTTATTATCGCGGCGGAGGAACACTGAAGCTTTCTTT
CASSLLSRRRNTEAFF
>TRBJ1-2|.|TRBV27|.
TGTGCCAGCAGTCTTACCCCGGGTGGGCAGGGCTATGGCTACACCTTC
CASSLTPGGQGYGYTF
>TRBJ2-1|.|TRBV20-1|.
TGCAGTGCTTCTACGTACAATGAGCAGTTCTTC
CSASTYNEQFF
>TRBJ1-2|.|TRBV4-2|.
TGTGCCAGCAGCCAAGGAGGAGGGAATGGCTACACCTTC
CASSQGGGNGYTF
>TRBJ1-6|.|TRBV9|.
TGTGCCAGCAGCCCAGAACAGGGAGGGAATTCACCCCTCCACTTT
CASSPEQGGNSPLHF
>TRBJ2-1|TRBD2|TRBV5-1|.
TGCGCCAGCAGCTTGGACGGACTAGCATCTTACAATGAGCAGTTCTTC
CASSLDGLASYNEQFF
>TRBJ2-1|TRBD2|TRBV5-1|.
TGCGCCAGCAGCTTATTTGGTAGCGGGGGCCCGTACAATGAGCAGTTCTTC
CASSLFGSGGPYNEQFF
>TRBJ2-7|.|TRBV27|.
TGTGCCAGCAGAAGACCGGGACTTCCGCCCGAGCAGTACTTC
CASRRPGLPPEQYF
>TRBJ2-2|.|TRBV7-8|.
TGTGCCAGCAGCCAGGGAGGAGGACAGAACACCGGGGAGCTGTTTTTT
CASSQGGGQNTGELFF
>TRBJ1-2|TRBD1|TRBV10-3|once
TGTGCCATCAGTCTTCAGGGGGATGGCTACACCTTC
CAISLQGDGYTF
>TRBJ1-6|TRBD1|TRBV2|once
TGTGCCAGCAGTGAGACCCGGGACAGGGATAATTCACCCCTCCACTTT
CASSETRDRDNSPLHF
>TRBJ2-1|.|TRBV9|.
TGTGCCAGCAGCGTGGGGACTGATCACAATGAGCAGTTCTTC
CASSVGTDHNEQFF
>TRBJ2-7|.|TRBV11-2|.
TGTGCCAGCAGCCATCACAGGGAGGGCTCCTACGAGCAGTACTTC
CASSHHREGSYEQYF
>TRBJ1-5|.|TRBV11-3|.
TGTGCCAGCAGCTTAGAAAGCCGGGAGGCCATAGCAAATCAGCCCCAGCATTTT
CASSLESREAIANQPQHF
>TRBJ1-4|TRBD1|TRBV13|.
TGTGCCAGCAGCCAGGGGACAGGGTCGGTGTTTTTT
CASSQGTGSVFF
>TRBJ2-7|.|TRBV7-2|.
TGTGCCAGCAGCTCCCCCTATGACAGGCGCTCCTACGAGCAGTACTTC
CASSSPYDRRSYEQYF
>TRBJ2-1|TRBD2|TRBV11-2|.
TGTGCCAGCAGCTTGAGACTAGCGGGAGGGCCAAATGAGCAGTTCTTC
CASSLRLAGGPNEQFF
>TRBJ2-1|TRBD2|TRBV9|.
TGTGCCAGCAGCGTAGGGCTAGCGGGAGTCATTGGTGAGCAGTTCTTC
CASSVGLAGVIGEQFF